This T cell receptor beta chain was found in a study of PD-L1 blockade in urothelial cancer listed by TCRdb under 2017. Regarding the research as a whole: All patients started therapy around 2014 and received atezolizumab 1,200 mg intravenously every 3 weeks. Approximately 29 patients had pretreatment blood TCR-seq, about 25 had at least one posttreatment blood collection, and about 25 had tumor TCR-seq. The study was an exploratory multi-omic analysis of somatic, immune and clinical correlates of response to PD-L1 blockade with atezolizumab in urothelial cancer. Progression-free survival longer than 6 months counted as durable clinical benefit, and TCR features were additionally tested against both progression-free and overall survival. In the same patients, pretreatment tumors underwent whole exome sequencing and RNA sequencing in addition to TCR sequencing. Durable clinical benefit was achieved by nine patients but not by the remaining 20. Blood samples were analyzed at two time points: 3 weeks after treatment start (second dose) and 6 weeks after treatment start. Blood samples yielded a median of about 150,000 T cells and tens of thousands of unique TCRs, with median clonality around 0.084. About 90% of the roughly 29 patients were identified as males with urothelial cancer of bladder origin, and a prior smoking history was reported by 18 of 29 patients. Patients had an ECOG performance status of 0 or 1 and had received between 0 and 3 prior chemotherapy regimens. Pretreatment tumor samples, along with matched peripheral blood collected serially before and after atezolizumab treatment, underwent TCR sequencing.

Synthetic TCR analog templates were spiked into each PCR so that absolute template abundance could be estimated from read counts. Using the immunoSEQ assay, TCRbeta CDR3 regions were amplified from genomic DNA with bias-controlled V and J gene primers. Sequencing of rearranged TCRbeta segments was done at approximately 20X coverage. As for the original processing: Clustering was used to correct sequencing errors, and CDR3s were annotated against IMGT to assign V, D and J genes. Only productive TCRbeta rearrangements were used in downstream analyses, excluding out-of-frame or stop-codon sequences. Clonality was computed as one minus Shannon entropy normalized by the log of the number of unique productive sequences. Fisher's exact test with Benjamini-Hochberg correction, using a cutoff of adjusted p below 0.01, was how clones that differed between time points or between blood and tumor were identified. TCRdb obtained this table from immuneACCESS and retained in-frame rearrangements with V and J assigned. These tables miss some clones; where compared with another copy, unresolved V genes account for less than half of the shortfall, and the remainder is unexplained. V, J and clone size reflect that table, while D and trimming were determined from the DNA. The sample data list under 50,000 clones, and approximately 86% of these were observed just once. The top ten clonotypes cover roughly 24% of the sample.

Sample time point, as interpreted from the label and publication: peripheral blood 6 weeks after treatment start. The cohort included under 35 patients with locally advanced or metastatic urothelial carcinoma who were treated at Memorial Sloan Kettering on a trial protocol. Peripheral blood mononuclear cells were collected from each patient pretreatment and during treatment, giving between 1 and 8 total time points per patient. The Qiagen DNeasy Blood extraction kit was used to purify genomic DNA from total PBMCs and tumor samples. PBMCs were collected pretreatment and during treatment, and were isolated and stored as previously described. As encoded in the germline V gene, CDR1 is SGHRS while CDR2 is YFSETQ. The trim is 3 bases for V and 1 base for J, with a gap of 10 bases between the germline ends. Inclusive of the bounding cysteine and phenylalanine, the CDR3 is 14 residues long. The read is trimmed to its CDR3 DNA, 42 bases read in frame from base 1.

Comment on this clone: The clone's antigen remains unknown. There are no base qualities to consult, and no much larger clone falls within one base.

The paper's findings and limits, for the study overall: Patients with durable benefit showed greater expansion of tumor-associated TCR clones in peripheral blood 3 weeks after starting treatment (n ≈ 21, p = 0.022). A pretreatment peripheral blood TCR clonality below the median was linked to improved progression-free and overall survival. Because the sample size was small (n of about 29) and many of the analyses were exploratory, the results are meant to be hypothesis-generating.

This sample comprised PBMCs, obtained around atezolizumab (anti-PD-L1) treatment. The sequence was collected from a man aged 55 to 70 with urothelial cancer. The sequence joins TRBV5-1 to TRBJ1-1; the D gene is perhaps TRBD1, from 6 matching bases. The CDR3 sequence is CASSYTGQNTEAFF. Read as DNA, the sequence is TGCGCCAGCAGCTACACAGGGCAGAACACTGAAGCTTTCTTT. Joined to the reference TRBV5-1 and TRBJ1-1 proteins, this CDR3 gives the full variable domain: KAGVTQTPRYLIKTRGQQVTLSCSPISGHRSVSWYQQTPGQGLQFLFEYFSETQRNKGNFPGRFSGRQFSNSRSEMNVSTLELGDSALYLCASSYTGQNTEAFFGQGTRLTVV.